Listed below are T cell receptor beta chains from one sample, sequenced in a study of Graves' ophthalmopathy and Graves' hyperthyroidism. TCRdb redid the calling of the multiplex PCR reads with MiXCR, one entry per CDR3 protein. The sample carries 52,000 or so distinct CDR3 sequences, roughly 46% recorded once. The sample consisted of peripheral blood. Receptor source: an adult woman with Graves' ophthalmopathy. Both conserved end residues are part of each CDR3. The D gene is left open where the match is weak. Expanded clones get a size class; other rows say once, few or many, or leave the size out.

size,J,V,D,DNA,CDR3
once,TRBJ1-5,TRBV20-1,NA,TGCAGTGCTAGAGTAAGCGGGAGGGCAGAGACCCAGCATTTT,CSARVSGRAETQHF
few,TRBJ2-1,TRBV24-1,NA,TGTGCCACCCAAGAGGGGATGGGAGACAATGAGCAGTTCTTC,CATQEGMGDNEQFF
NA,TRBJ2-1,TRBV14,TRBD1,TGTGCCAGCAGCCGGGACAGGGTTAGGAATGAGCAGTTCTTC,CASSRDRVRNEQFF
once,TRBJ2-5,TRBV7-9,TRBD1,TGTGCCAGCAGCAACAGGGGAGAAGAGACCCAGTACTTC,CASSNRGEETQYF
many,TRBJ2-3,TRBV6-4,TRBD2,TGTGCCAGCAGTGAGCTAGCGGGAGAGGGTACGCAGTATTTT,CASSELAGEGTQYF
NA,TRBJ2-2,TRBV7-8,TRBD2,TGTGCCAGCAGCTCTATCGCACCGGGACTAGCGGGACGCGGGACCGGGGAGCTGTTTTTT,CASSSIAPGLAGRGTGELFF
NA,TRBJ2-3,TRBV7-9,TRBD2,TGTGCCAGCAGCCCCACTGCAGAAGGGAGGGTCCCAGATACGCAGTATTTT,CASSPTAEGRVPDTQYF
many,TRBJ1-4,TRBV19,TRBD1,TGTGCCAGTACTAGTCGACAGGGGCGTGAAAAACTGTTTTTT,CASTSRQGREKLFF
once,TRBJ1-2,TRBV5-6,NA,TGTGCCAGCAGCTTGGGGGTGGCAGCTAACTATGGCTACACCTTC,CASSLGVAANYGYTF
NA,TRBJ2-2,TRBV30,NA,TGTGCCTGGATCCCCCCGGGCAGGGGATCCGGGGAGCTGTTTTTT,CAWIPPGRGSGELFF
NA,TRBJ2-5,TRBV24-1,NA,TGTGCCACCTCCCGGGGGGGGACAGGAAATTCTGAGACCCAGTACTTC,CATSRGGTGNSETQYF
NA,TRBJ2-7,TRBV4-3,TRBD1,TGCGCCAGCAGCCAAGCTCCGACAGGGGGCATCTACGAGCAGTACTTC,CASSQAPTGGIYEQYF
many,TRBJ2-7,TRBV27,NA,TGTGCCAGCTACCTCCGGGACATCTCCTACGAGCAGTACTTC,CASYLRDISYEQYF
NA,TRBJ2-7,TRBV20-1,TRBD1,TGCAGTGCTCCCGACAGGGTCAACGAGCAGTACTTC,CSAPDRVNEQYF
NA,TRBJ1-5,TRBV5-6,NA,TGTGCCAGCAGCTTCCGAGGGTCATGGACTGGGGGTCGGCCCCAGCATTTT,CASSFRGSWTGGRPQHF
once,TRBJ1-1,TRBV7-9,NA,TGTGCCAGCAGCCCTGACAGTGCTGAAGCTTTCTTT,CASSPDSAEAFF
once,TRBJ1-4,TRBV19,TRBD1,TGTGCCAGTAGTACCTCCGGGACAGAGCCTAATGAAAAACTGTTTTTT,CASSTSGTEPNEKLFF
NA,TRBJ1-2,TRBV20-1,NA,TGCAGTGCTAGAGGTAACTCGATCTGTGGCCACACCTTC,CSARGNSICGHTF
NA,TRBJ1-5,TRBV5-4,TRBD1,TGTGCCAGCAGCTTGGACAGGGGGCAAGGGCAGCCCCAGCATTTT,CASSLDRGQGQPQHF
many,TRBJ2-1,TRBV19,NA,TGTGCCAGTAGTATCTTGGGGCAGGGTGAGCAGTTCTTC,CASSILGQGEQFF
many,TRBJ2-7,TRBV5-6,TRBD1,TGTGCCAGCAGCCCTTACGGGACAGGGGTCGACGAGCAGTACTTC,CASSPYGTGVDEQYF
NA,TRBJ1-5,TRBV7-2,NA,TGTGCCAGCAGCTCTCGGGGGACTAGCAATCAGCCCCAGCATTTT,CASSSRGTSNQPQHF
NA,TRBJ2-5,TRBV24-1,TRBD2,TGTGCCACCAGTGATTTGCGTCGGGGAGGGGAGACCCAGTACTTC,CATSDLRRGGETQYF
NA,TRBJ2-3,TRBV7-8,NA,TGTGCCAGCAGCCGCGGGGGCACAGATACGCAGTATTTT,CASSRGGTDTQYF
NA,TRBJ2-7,TRBV7-3,TRBD2,TGTGCCAGCAGCTTAAGCGGGGGGGGCGAGCAGTACTTC,CASSLSGGGEQYF
NA,TRBJ2-7,TRBV2,TRBD2,TGTGCCAGCGGGGTTAGCGGGCTCTACGAGCAGTACTTC,CASGVSGLYEQYF
many,TRBJ2-5,TRBV4-3,TRBD1,TGCGCCAGCAGCCAAGAAGGCGCAGGGGGCGCGGAGACCCAGTACTTC,CASSQEGAGGAETQYF
NA,TRBJ2-3,TRBV30,NA,TGTGCCTGGAGTGCGGTCGGTGGGGATACGCAGTATTTT,CAWSAVGGDTQYF
many,TRBJ1-5,TRBV6-2/TRBV6-3,TRBD1,TGTGCCAGCAGTACCACCGACAGGGGGAGACAGCCCCAGCATTTT,CASSTTDRGRQPQHF
NA,TRBJ2-3,TRBV25-1,TRBD2,TGTGCCAGCAGTGACGGACTAGATCCAGATACGCAGTATTTT,CASSDGLDPDTQYF
many,TRBJ2-2,TRBV12-3/TRBV12-4,TRBD1,TGTGCCAGCAGTGCCCAGGGGGCGGGCGGGGAGCTGTTTTTT,CASSAQGAGGELFF
NA,TRBJ1-5,TRBV2,TRBD1,TGTGCCAGCAGTAGACAGGGGGCAGGAGGCAGTCAGCCCCAGCATTTT,CASSRQGAGGSQPQHF
many,TRBJ1-3,TRBV4-1,NA,TGCGCCATCACGATCAAACAGGACTCTGGAAACACCATATATTTT,CAITIKQDSGNTIYF
NA,TRBJ2-5,TRBV24-1,NA,TGTGCCACCAGTGATTTGAACAGGGCTAAGAACACCGGGGAGACCCAGTACTTC,CATSDLNRAKNTGETQYF
NA,TRBJ2-7,TRBV6-1,TRBD1,TGTGCCAGCAGTTTAGACAGGGCTTTGGCGCAGTACTTC,CASSLDRALAQYF
NA,TRBJ1-1,TRBV7-2,NA,TGTGCCAGCAGCTTACCAGGGCTGGGAGAAGCTTTCTTT,CASSLPGLGEAFF
NA,TRBJ2-7,TRBV7-2,TRBD1,TGTGCCAGCAGCCCCCTGGACAGGGCCTACGAGCAGTACTTC,CASSPLDRAYEQYF
NA,TRBJ1-5,TRBV4-1,NA,TGCGCCAGCAGCCAACTACTGACGGCTCACAATCAGCCCCAGCATTTT,CASSQLLTAHNQPQHF
many,TRBJ2-5,TRBV5-1,NA,TGCGCCAGCAGCCTGGGGACTTCATCTCTGTACTTC,CASSLGTSSLYF
many,TRBJ1-4,TRBV20-1,NA,TGCAGTGCTAGAGAGAGTGCAACTAATGAAAAACTGTTTTTT,CSARESATNEKLFF
NA,TRBJ2-4,TRBV20-1,NA,TGCAGTGCTAGACCCGGCTCCGGAAACATTCAGTACTTC,CSARPGSGNIQYF
many,TRBJ2-2,TRBV19,TRBD2,TGTGCCAGTAGGACTAGCGGGAGGGCCTTGGCCGGGGAGCTGTTTTTT,CASRTSGRALAGELFF
NA,TRBJ2-1,TRBV20-1,TRBD2,TGCAGTGCTATAGTATCGGGGGGTGAGACCCAGTTCTTC,CSAIVSGGETQFF
NA,TRBJ2-5,TRBV20-1,TRBD1,TGCAGTGGCGGACAGGGGCAACAAGAGACCCAGTACTTC,CSGGQGQQETQYF
NA,TRBJ2-5,TRBV5-4,NA,TGTGCCAGCAGAACGGTAGGGGAGACCCAGTACTTC,CASRTVGETQYF
NA,TRBJ2-2,TRBV7-2,NA,TGTGCCGGCAGCTTAGCTGCGGGCCCCGGGGGCACCGGGGAGCTGTTTTTT,CAGSLAAGPGGTGELFF
NA,TRBJ1-5,TRBV9,NA,TGTGCCAGCAGTCCGATTCCGGGACTAGCGGGAGGGACCCAGCATTTT,CASSPIPGLAGGTQHF
many,TRBJ1-3,TRBV6-5,NA,TGTGCCAGCAGTTACGAACGGCCAGGCGTAGGAAACACCATATATTTT,CASSYERPGVGNTIYF
NA,TRBJ1-5,TRBV6-5,NA,TGTGCCAGCGCTAAACAGGGTGATGGATCGCCCCAGCATTTT,CASAKQGDGSPQHF
many,TRBJ1-1,TRBV7-9,NA,TGTGCCAGCAGCTTAGACCGAGGAGCTTTCTTT,CASSLDRGAFF
NA,TRBJ1-2,TRBV2,TRBD1,TGTGCCAGCAGTGAAGACACAGGGGTCCATGGCTATGGCTACACCTTC,CASSEDTGVHGYGYTF
few,TRBJ1-1,TRBV18,TRBD1,TGTGCCAGCTCACCATTACAGGGGATCACTGAAGCTTTCTTT,CASSPLQGITEAFF
NA,TRBJ2-2,TRBV19,NA,TGTGCCAGTAGTATTGGAGGGGGCAGAACCGGGGAGCTGTTTTTT,CASSIGGGRTGELFF
many,TRBJ1-1,TRBV19,NA,TGTGCCAGTAGTATGGACAGAGGGAATGAAGCTTTCTTT,CASSMDRGNEAFF
many,TRBJ1-2,TRBV28,NA,TGTGCCAGCAGTTCAGGGACTGGAACTAACTATGGCTACACCTTC,CASSSGTGTNYGYTF
many,TRBJ1-2,TRBV9,TRBD1,TGTGCCAGCAGCGGAGGCGGGACAGCTAACTATGGCTACACCTTC,CASSGGGTANYGYTF
NA,TRBJ1-2,TRBV7-9,NA,TGTGCCAGCAGCTTAGTTGTTTTGGCTGGCTACACCTTC,CASSLVVLAGYTF
many,TRBJ2-1,TRBV7-2,TRBD1,TGTGCCAGCAGGGACAGGACTCCTAGCTCCTACAATGAGCAGTTCTTC,CASRDRTPSSYNEQFF